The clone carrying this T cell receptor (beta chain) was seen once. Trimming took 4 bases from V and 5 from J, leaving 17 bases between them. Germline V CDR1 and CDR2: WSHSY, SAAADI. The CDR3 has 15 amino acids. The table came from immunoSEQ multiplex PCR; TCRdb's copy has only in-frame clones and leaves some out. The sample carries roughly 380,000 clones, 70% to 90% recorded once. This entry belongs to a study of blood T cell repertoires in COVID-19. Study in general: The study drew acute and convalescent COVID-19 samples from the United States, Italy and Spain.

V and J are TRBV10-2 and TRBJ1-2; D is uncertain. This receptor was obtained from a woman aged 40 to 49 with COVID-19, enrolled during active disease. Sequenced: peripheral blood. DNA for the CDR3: TGCGCCAGCAGTGGGGCCGCCGAGACCCCTTATGGCTACACCTTC. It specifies CASSGAAETPYGYTF.